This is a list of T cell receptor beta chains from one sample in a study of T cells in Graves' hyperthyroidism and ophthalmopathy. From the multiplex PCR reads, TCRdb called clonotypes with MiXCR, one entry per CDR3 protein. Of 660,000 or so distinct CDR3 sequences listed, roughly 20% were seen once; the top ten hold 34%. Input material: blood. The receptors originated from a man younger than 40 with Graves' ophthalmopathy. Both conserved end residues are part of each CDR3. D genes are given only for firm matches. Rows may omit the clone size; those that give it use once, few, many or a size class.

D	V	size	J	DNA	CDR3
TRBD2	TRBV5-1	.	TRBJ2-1	TGCGCCAGCAGCCCAAGGACTAGCGGGAGCCCCCGTCTGGGGTTCTTC	CASSPRTSGSPRLGFF
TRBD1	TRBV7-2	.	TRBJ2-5	TGTGCCAGCAGCTTAACAGGGGGCGCGGGGCCCCAGTACTTC	CASSLTGGAGPQYF
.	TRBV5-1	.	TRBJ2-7	TGCGCCAGCAGCCCCAGGGACAACTACGAGCAGTACTTC	CASSPRDNYEQYF
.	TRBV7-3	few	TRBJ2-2	TGTGCCAGCAGCTTAGCTGTAGGCACCGGGGAGCTGTTTTTT	CASSLAVGTGELFF
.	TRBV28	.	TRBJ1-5	TGTGCCAGCAGTTTACCGGACAGTTTATCAGAGCCCCAGCATTTT	CASSLPDSLSEPQHF
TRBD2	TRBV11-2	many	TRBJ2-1	TGTGCCAGCAGCCCGCGGGAGAGCTCCTACAATGAGCAGTTCTTC	CASSPRESSYNEQFF
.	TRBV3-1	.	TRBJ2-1	TGTGCCAGCAGCCTGAGGCTCAATGAGCAGTTCTTC	CASSLRLNEQFF
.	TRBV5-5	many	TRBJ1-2	TGTGCCAGCAGCGATAACTATGGCTACACCTTC	CASSDNYGYTF
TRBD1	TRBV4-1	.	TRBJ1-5	TGCGCCAGCAGCCGAATTGACAGGGACGATCAGCCCCAGCATTTT	CASSRIDRDDQPQHF
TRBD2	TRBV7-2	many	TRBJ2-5	TGTGCCAGCAGCCCACCCAGCGGGACTAGCGGGAGAGAGACCCAGTACTTC	CASSPPSGTSGRETQYF
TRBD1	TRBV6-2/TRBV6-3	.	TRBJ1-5	TGTGCCAGCAGCAGCGACAGGGTAGCCTCTCAGCCCCAGCATTTT	CASSSDRVASQPQHF
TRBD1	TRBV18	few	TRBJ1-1	TGTGCCAGCTCACCTTCGACAGGGATGGGAACTGAAGCTTTCTTT	CASSPSTGMGTEAFF
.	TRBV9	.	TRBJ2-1	TGTGCCAGCAGCGTAGACGGGAGCGACAATGAGCAGTTCTTC	CASSVDGSDNEQFF
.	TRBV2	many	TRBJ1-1	TGTGCCAGCTCGACGAACACTGAAGCTTTCTTT	CASSTNTEAFF
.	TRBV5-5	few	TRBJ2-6	TGTGCCAGCAGCCCCCGGACAGTCAATCTATCTGGGGCCAACGTCCTGACTTTC	CASSPRTVNLSGANVLTF
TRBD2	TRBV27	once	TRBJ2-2	TGTGCCAGCAGTTCATTCAGCGGGAGGGGAACCGGGGAGCTGTTTTTT	CASSSFSGRGTGELFF
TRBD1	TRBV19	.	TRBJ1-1	TGTGCCAGTAGGAATACGGGACAGATGAACACTGAAGCTTTCTTT	CASRNTGQMNTEAFF
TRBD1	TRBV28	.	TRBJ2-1	TGTGCCAGCAGTTACAGGGGGGCCCCCTACAATGAGCAGTTCTTC	CASSYRGAPYNEQFF
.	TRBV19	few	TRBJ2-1	TGTGCCAGCAAGAAGTGGGGTAATGAGCAGTTCTTC	CASKKWGNEQFF
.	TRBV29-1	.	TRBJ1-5	TGCAGCGTCGCAGGGTGCAGAGTAAATCAGCCCCAGCATTTT	CSVAGCRVNQPQHF
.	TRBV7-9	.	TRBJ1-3	TGTGCCAGCAGCAAGGCTCGGGCCAGAGGAAACACCATATATTTT	CASSKARARGNTIYF
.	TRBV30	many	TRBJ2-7	TGTGCCTGGGGGGGGCTTTCCTCCTACGAGCAGTACTTC	CAWGGLSSYEQYF
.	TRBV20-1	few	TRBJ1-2	TGCAGTGCGAGGTCCGGGACTGCAGTGGCAGGCTACACCTTC	CSARSGTAVAGYTF
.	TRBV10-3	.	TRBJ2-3	TGTGCCATCAGTGGGGGCGAGACCGCTAGCACAGATACGCAGTATTTT	CAISGGETASTDTQYF
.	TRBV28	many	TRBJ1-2	TGTGCCAGCAGTTTATGGATGGAGACGTCTGGCTACACCTTC	CASSLWMETSGYTF
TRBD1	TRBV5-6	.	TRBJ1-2	TGTGCCAGCAGCTACCGGACAGGGTATCTTAACTATGGCTACACCTTC	CASSYRTGYLNYGYTF
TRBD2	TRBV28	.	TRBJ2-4	TGTGCCAGCAGTTTTCGACTAGCGGGAGTCGGGTTAGCCAAAAACATTCAGTACTTC	CASSFRLAGVGLAKNIQYF
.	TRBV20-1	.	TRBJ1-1	TGCAGTGCTAGAGTTGGTGGAGGGAACACTGAAGCTTTCTTT	CSARVGGGNTEAFF
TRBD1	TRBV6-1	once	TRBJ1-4	TGTACCGGCAGTGAACCCGGACAGGGGAAGGCAAAACTGTTTTTT	CTGSEPGQGKAKLFF
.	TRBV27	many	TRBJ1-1	TGTGCCAGCCGGTCGGGCCCAAACGGAAACACTGAAGCTTTCTTT	CASRSGPNGNTEAFF
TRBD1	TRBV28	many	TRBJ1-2	TGTGCCAGCAGTTTAATGACAGGGCGAGGGTATGGCTACACCTTC	CASSLMTGRGYGYTF
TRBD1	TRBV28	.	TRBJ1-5	TGTGCCAGCAGGTTGACAGGGGGGGAACAGCCCCAGCATTTT	CASRLTGGEQPQHF
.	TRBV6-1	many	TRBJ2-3	TGTGCCAGCAGTGAAGATACCTCTCCAGGTACAGATACGCAGTATTTT	CASSEDTSPGTDTQYF
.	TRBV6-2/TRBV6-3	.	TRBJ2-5	TGTGCCAGCCTAGACGGCCTTTTTGAGACCCAGTACTTC	CASLDGLFETQYF
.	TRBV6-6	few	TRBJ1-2	TGTGCCAGCAGTTACACTCCAGAGGATGGCTACACCTTC	CASSYTPEDGYTF
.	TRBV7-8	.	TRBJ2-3	TGTGCCAGCAGCACTCGCGAGGGTTACGATACGCAGTATTTT	CASSTREGYDTQYF
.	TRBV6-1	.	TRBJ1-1	TGTGCCAGCAGTGGAGATAACAGTGAAGCTTTCTTT	CASSGDNSEAFF
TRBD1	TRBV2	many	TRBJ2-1	TGTGCCAGCAGTTTATCGCCCGGGACAGGGCTGTGGGATGAGCAGTTCTTC	CASSLSPGTGLWDEQFF
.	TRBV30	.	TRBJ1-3	TGTGCCTGGAGGCTACACTCTGGAAACACCATATATTTT	CAWRLHSGNTIYF
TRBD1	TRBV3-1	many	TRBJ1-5	TGTGCCAGCAGCCAAGCAGGGGGCCAACAGCCCCAGCATTTT	CASSQAGGQQPQHF
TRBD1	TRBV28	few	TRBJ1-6	TGTGCCAGCATTCTAGGAGGAGGGACAGTCAGTTCACCCCTCCACTTT	CASILGGGTVSSPLHF
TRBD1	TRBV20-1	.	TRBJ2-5	TGCAGTGCGGGGACAGGGGGCCAGTACCAAGAGACCCAGTACTTC	CSAGTGGQYQETQYF
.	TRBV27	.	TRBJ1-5	TGTGCCAGCAGCCGGGGACGTAGCAATCAGCCCCAGCATTTT	CASSRGRSNQPQHF
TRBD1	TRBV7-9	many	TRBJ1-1	TGTGCCAGCAGCTCCGCCCCGGGACAGGGGATAGCTGAAGCTTTCTTT	CASSSAPGQGIAEAFF
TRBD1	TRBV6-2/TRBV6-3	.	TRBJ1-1	TGTGCCAGCAGTACGAGGACAGGGGAAGGGACTGAAGCTTTCTTT	CASSTRTGEGTEAFF
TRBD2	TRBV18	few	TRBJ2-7	TGTGCCAGCTCACCAGGGTCTAGCGGGAGCGTAAACGAGCAGTACTTC	CASSPGSSGSVNEQYF